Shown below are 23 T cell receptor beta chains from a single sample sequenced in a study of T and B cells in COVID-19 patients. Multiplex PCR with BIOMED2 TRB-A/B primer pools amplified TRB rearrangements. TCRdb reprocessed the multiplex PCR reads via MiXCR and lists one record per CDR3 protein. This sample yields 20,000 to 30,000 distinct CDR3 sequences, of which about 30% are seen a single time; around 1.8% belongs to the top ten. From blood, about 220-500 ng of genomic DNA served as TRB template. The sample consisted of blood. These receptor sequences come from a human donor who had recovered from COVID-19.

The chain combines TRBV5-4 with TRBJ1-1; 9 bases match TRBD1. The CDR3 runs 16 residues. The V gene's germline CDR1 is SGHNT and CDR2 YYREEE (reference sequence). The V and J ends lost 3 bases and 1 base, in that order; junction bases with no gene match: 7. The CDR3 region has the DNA TGTGCCAGCAGCTGGGGGAACAGGGGGCCGAACACTGAAGCTTTCTTT. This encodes CASSWGNRGPNTEAFF.

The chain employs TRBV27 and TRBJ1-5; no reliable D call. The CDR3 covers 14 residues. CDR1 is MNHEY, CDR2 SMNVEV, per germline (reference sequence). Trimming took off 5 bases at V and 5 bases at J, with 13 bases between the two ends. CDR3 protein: CASSIVGPHQPQHF. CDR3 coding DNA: TGTGCCAGCAGTATCGTCGGGCCACATCAGCCCCAGCATTTT.

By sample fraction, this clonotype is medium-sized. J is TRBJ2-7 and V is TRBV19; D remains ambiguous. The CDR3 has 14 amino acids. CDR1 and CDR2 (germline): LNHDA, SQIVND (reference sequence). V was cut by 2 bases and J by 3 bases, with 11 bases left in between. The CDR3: CASSISQQNYEQYF. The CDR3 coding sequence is TGTGCCAGTAGTATATCCCAGCAGAACTACGAGCAGTACTTC.

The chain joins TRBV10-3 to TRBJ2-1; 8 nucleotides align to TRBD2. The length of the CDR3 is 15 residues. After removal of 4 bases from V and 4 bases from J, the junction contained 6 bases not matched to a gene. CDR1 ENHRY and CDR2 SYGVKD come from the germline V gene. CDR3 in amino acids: CAISVGASGYNEQFF. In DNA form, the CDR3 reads TGTGCCATCAGTGTCGGGGCTAGCGGGTACAATGAGCAGTTCTTC.

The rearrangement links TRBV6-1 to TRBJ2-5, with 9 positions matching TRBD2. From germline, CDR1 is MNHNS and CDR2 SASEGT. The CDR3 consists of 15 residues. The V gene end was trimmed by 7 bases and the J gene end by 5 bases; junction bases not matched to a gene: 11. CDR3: CASIAGEAGRETQYF. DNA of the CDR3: TGTGCCAGCATAGCGGGAGAAGCGGGTCGGGAGACCCAGTACTTC.

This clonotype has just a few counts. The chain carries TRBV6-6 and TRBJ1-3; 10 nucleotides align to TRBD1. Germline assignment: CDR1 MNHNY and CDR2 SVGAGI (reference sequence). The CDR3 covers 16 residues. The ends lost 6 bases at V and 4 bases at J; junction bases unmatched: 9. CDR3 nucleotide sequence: TGTGCCAGCAGGATCCGGGACAGGGGTACGGGAAACACCATATATTTT. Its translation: CASRIRDRGTGNTIYF.

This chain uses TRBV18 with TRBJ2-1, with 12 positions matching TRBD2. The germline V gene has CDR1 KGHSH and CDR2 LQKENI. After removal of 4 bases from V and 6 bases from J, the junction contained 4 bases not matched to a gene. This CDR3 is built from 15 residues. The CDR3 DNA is TGTGCCAGCTCACGGACTAGCGGGAAACTCAATGAGCAGTTCTTC. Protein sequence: CASSRTSGKLNEQFF.

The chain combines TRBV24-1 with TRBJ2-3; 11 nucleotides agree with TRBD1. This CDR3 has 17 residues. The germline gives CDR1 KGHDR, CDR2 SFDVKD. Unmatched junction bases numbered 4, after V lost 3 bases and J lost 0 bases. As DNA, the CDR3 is TGTGCCACCAGTGATCGCAGGGACAGGGGGAGCACAGATACGCAGTATTTT. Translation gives CATSDRRDRGSTDTQYF.

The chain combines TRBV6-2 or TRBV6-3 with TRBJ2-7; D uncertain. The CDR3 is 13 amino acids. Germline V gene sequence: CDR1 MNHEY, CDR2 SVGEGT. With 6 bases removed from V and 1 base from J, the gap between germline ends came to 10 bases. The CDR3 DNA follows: TGTGCCAGCAGAGACCCCTCTTCCTACGAGCAGTACTTC. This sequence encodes CASRDPSSYEQYF.

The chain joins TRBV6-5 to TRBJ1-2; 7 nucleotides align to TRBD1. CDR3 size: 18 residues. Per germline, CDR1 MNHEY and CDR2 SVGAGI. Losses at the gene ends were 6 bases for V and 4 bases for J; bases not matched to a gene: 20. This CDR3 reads CASSRFPGQTMLSYGYTF. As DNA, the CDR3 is TGTGCCAGCAGCAGATTTCCGGGACAGACCATGTTAAGCTATGGCTACACCTTC.

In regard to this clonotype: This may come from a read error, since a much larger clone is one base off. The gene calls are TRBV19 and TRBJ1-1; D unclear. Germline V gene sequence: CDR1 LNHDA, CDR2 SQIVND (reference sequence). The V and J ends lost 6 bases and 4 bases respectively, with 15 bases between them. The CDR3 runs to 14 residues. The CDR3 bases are TGTGCCAGTAGGACCGGGAGCGAAGTCACTGAAGCTTTCTTT. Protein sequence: CASRTGSEVTEAFF.

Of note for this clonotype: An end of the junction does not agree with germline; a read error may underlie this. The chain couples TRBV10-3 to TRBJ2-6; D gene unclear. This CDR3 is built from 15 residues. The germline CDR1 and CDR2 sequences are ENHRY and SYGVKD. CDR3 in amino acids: CASSSSVAGANVLTF. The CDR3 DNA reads TGTGCCAGCAGTAGTTCTGTAGCTGGGGCCAACGTCCTGACTTTC.

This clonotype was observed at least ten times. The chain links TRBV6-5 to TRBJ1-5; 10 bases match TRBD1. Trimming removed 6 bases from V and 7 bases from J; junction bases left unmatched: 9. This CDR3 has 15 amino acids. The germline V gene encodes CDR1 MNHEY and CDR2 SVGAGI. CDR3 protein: CASRPGTGDDQPQHF. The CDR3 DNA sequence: TGTGCCAGCAGACCCGGGACAGGGGACGACCAGCCCCAGCATTTT.

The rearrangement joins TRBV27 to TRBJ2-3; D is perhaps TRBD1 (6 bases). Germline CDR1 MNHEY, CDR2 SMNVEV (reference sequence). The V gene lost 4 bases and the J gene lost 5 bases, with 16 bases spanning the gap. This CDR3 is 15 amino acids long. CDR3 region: CASSSGTSPRDTQYF. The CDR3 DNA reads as TGTGCCAGCAGTTCCGGGACATCGCCTAGAGATACGCAGTATTTT.

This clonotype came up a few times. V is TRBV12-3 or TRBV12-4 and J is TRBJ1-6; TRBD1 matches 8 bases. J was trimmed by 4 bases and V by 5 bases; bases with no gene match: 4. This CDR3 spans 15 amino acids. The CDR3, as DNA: TGTGCCAGCAGTGGGGGGACAGGATATAATTCACCCCTCCACTTT. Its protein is CASSGGTGYNSPLHF.

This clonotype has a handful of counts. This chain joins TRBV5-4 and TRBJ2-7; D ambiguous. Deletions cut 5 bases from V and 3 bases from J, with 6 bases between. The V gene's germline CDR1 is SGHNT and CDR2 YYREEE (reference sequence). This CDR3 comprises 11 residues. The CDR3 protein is CASRAGYEQYF. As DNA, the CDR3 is TGTGCCAGCAGGGCAGGCTACGAGCAGTACTTC. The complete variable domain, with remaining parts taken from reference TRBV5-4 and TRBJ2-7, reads ETGVTQSPTHLIKTRGQQVTLRCSSQSGHNTVSWYQQALGQGPQFIFQYYREEENGRGNFPPRFSGLQFPNYSSELNVNALELDDSALYLCASRAGYEQYFGPGTRLTVT.

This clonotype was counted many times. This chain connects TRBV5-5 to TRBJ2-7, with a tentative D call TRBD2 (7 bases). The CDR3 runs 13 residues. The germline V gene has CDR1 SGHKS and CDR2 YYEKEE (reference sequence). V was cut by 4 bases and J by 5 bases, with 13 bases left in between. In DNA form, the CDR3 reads TGTGCCAGCAGCAGGGGGGGGCACAACGAGCAGTACTTC. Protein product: CASSRGGHNEQYF.

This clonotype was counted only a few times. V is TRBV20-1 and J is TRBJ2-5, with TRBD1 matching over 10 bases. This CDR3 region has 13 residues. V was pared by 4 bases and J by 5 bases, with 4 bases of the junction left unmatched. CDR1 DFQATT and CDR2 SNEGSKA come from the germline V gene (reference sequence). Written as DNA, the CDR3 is TGCAGTGCTACGGACAGGGGGAGGGAGACCCAGTACTTC. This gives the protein CSATDRGRETQYF.

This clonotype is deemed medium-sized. DNA of the CDR3: TGTGCCAGTAGTGACCGGGACGGAAACTACAATGAGCAGTTCTTC. Protein sequence: CASSDRDGNYNEQFF. This chain uses TRBV19 with TRBJ2-1; tentatively, D is TRBD1 or TRBD2 (5 bases each). CDR3 length: 15 residues. V was shortened by 5 bases and J by 3 bases, with 14 bases between the two germline ends. Per the germline V gene, CDR1 is LNHDA and CDR2 is SQIVND (reference sequence).

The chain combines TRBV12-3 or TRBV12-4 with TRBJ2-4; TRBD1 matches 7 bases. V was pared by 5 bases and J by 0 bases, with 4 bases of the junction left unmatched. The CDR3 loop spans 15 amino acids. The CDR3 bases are TGTGCCAGCAGTGGACAGGTCCTAGCCAAAAACATTCAGTACTTC. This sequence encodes CASSGQVLAKNIQYF.

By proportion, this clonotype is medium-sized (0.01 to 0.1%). CDR3: CSVVSGELFSEQYF. The CDR3 DNA reads as TGCAGCGTTGTCAGCGGGGAGCTTTTTAGCGAGCAGTACTTC. The V call is TRBV29-1, the J call TRBJ2-7; 7 bases map to TRBD2. The germline gives CDR1 SQVTM, CDR2 ANQGSEA. Trimming at V came to 4 bases and at J to 6 bases, leaving 12 bases not matched to a gene. The CDR3 has 14 amino acids.

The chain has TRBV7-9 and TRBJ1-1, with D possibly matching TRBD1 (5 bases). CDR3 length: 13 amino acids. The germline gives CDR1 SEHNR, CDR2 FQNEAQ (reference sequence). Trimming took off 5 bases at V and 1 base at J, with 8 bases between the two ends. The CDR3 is CASSDSGNTEAFF. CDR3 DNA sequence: TGTGCCAGCAGCGACAGCGGGAACACTGAAGCTTTCTTT.

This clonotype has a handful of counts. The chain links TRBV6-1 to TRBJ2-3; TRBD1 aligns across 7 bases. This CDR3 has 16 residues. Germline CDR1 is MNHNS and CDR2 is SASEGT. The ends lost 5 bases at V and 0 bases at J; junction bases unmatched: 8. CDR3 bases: TGTGCCAGCAGTTCCCGGACAGGAGGAAGCACAGATACGCAGTATTTT. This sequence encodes CASSSRTGGSTDTQYF.